One and the same sample provided the 17 T cell receptor beta chains below, sequenced in a study of T cells in Graves' hyperthyroidism and ophthalmopathy. RNA transcripts served as the template for amplifying TCR beta CDR3 regions. First-round RT-PCR with HTBI primers amplified the TCR CDR3 region. TCRdb independently ran MiXCR on the multiplex PCR reads; one entry per CDR3 protein. Here the sample spans about 95,000 distinct CDR3 sequences, roughly 40% being singletons. The sample consisted of peripheral blood or thyroid tissue (not recorded which). These receptors all stem from a woman in her thirties with Graves' hyperthyroidism.

In this sample, this clonotype turned up many times. The rearrangement links TRBV5-8 to TRBJ1-4; D is possibly TRBD1 (6 bases). The CDR3 totals 13 residues. CDR1 and CDR2 (germline): SGHTS, YDEGEE. Deletions cut 5 bases from V and 8 bases from J, with 13 bases between. The CDR3, as DNA: TGTGCCAGCAGATTCCGGGACAACGAAAAACTGTTTTTT. It encodes CASRFRDNEKLFF. Full variable domain (outside the CDR3, taken from reference TRBV5-8 and TRBJ1-4): EAGVTQSPTHLIKTRGQQATLRCSPISGHTSVYWYQQALGLGLQFLLWYDEGEERNRGNFPPRFSGRQFPNYSSELNVNALELEDSALYLCASRFRDNEKLFFGSGTQLSVL.

This clonotype has a count of ten or more. The gene calls are TRBV2 and TRBJ1-2; D possibly corresponds to TRBD1 (6 bases). The length of the CDR3 is 12 residues. V lost 8 bases and J 4 bases, leaving 11 bases between the germline ends. Germline lookup yields CDR1 SNHLY and CDR2 FYNNEI. CDR3 nucleotides: TGTGCCAGCCTGGGACACGGCTATGGCTACACCTTC. Amino acid sequence: CASLGHGYGYTF.

The chain combines TRBV2 with TRBJ2-5; TRBD2 aligns across 14 bases. The CDR3 loop spans 16 amino acids. Germline values: CDR1 SNHLY, CDR2 FYNNEI. V shed 6 bases and J 5 bases; nucleotides not matched to a gene: 8. The CDR3 loop is CASSLGTSGRGETQYF. The CDR3 bases are TGTGCCAGCAGCTTAGGGACTAGCGGGAGAGGTGAGACCCAGTACTTC.

Many counts were recorded for this clonotype. The chain uses TRBV7-2 and TRBJ2-2, with no clear D. Trimming cost V 3 bases and J 4 bases, with 9 bases left between them. Germline values: CDR1 SGHTA, CDR2 FQGNSA. The CDR3 extends over 14 amino acids. CDR3 amino acids: CASSFTLSTGELFF. In DNA, the CDR3 is TGTGCCAGCAGCTTTACGCTTTCCACCGGGGAGCTGTTTTTT.

Notes on this clonotype: This may stem from a read error, because a much larger clone lies one nucleotide away. V usage is TRBV9 and J usage is TRBJ1-6; no firm D call. The CDR3 sequence is 15 residues long. The V gene's germline CDR1 is SGDLS and CDR2 YYNGEE. V lost 5 bases and J lost 3, with 12 bases in between. CDR3 in DNA: TGTGCCAGCAGTTTCGCCCGGGGCTATAATTCACCCCTCCACTTT. Its translation: CASSFARGYNSPLHF.

This chain links TRBV12-3 or TRBV12-4 with TRBJ1-6, with D possibly matching TRBD1 (6 bases). The CDR3 runs 14 residues. Trimming took 3 bases from V and 9 from J, leaving 12 bases between them. The CDR3, as DNA: TGTGCCAGCAGTTTTCGGGACATTCTTTCACCCCTCCACTTT. Protein product: CASSFRDILSPLHF.

Only one count was recorded for this clonotype. The CDR3: CATSRDRAGVQPQHF. CDR3 sequence (DNA): TGTGCCACCAGCAGAGATCGGGCAGGGGTCCAGCCCCAGCATTTT. The chain joins TRBV15 to TRBJ1-5; maybe TRBD1 (6 bases). The CDR3 totals 15 residues. Between the trimmed V and J ends, which lost 0 bases and 7 bases, there was a span of 13 bases. Per the germline V gene, CDR1 is LNHNV and CDR2 is YYDKDF (reference sequence).

This clonotype appeared once. The chain employs TRBV15 and TRBJ2-5, with 7 bases that match TRBD2. The V gene end was trimmed by 5 bases and the J gene end by 5 bases; junction bases not matched to a gene: 8. Germline V gene data show CDR1 as LNHNV and CDR2 as YYDKDF (reference sequence). This CDR3 comprises 14 residues. The DNA of the CDR3 is TGTGCCACCAGCCTCCTAACTAGCGCGGAGACCCAGTACTTC. As protein: CATSLLTSAETQYF.

This clonotype was detected many times. The CDR3 loop reads CASSLSGLDSLGPQHF. In DNA, the CDR3 is TGTGCCAGCAGCTTATCGGGTTTGGACAGTTTGGGGCCCCAGCATTTT. This chain connects TRBV7-8 to TRBJ1-5; tentative D call: TRBD1 (6 bases). This CDR3 has 16 residues. The V end was cut by 2 bases, the J end by 9 bases, with 20 bases between. Germline CDR1 reads SGHVS; CDR2 reads FQNEAQ.

CDR3 region: CSAPPETQYF. The DNA of the CDR3 is TGCAGTGCTCCACCTGAGACCCAGTACTTC. The chain links TRBV20-1 to TRBJ2-5; D gene unclear. The CDR3 contains 10 residues. Germline values: CDR1 DFQATT, CDR2 SNEGSKA (reference sequence). Trimming stripped 5 bases from V and 5 bases from J, with 6 bases between.

This clonotype qualifies as medium-sized. The chain is built from TRBV7-9 and TRBJ2-5; D is undetermined. In germline, CDR1 is SEHNR, CDR2 FQNEAQ (reference sequence). The CDR3 runs to 13 residues. V gave up 4 bases and J gave up 4 bases, with 10 bases separating them. As DNA, the CDR3 is TGTGCCAGCAGCTCCTCTTCCCGAGAGACCCAGTACTTC. As protein: CASSSSSRETQYF.

This clonotype was picked up many times. The V and J genes are TRBV28 and TRBJ2-7, with D hard to call. Trimming cost V 4 bases and J 9 bases, with 10 bases left between them. The CDR3 runs 11 residues. CDR1 and CDR2 from the germline V gene are MDHEN and SYDVKM. This CDR3 is CASSSTLGQYF. The CDR3 bases are TGTGCCAGCAGTTCCACCCTGGGGCAGTACTTC.

This clonotype was observed at least ten times. A clone one base away is much larger, so this may be a read error. CDR3 loop: CASSLGRWGYEQYF. CDR3 nucleotides: TGTGCCAGCAGCTTAGGTCGATGGGGCTACGAGCAGTACTTC. This rearrangement joins TRBV11-2 to TRBJ2-7; D remains unclear. CDR1 and CDR2 (germline): SGHAT, FQNNGV. Trimming shortened V by 1 base and J by 3 bases, and 10 bases separated the two germline ends. The CDR3 sequence is 14 residues long.

This clonotype appeared many times. V usage is TRBV28 and J usage is TRBJ2-7; D gene ambiguous. Germline CDR1 is MDHEN and CDR2 is SYDVKM. V was shortened by 6 bases and J by 4 bases, with 10 bases between the two germline ends. The CDR3 runs to 12 residues. CDR3 bases: TGTGCCAGCAGCACGACTGTTTACGAGCAGTACTTC. Its protein product is CASSTTVYEQYF.

In its sample, this clonotype was seen many times. The chain recombines TRBV27 with TRBJ1-1; D is perhaps TRBD1 (6 bases). This CDR3 has 15 residues. Germline assignment: CDR1 MNHEY and CDR2 SMNVEV (reference sequence). The V end was cut by 2 bases, the J end by 0 bases, with 10 bases between. This CDR3 is CASSLTGTLNTEAFF. CDR3 DNA sequence: TGTGCCAGCAGTTTAACCGGGACATTGAACACTGAAGCTTTCTTT.

The CDR3 bases are TGTGCCATCAGTGACGACAGCAATTCACCCCTCCACTTT. Amino acids: CAISDDSNSPLHF. The chain employs TRBV10-3 and TRBJ1-6, with D maybe TRBD1 (5 bases). Trimming left V 3 bases short and J 7 bases short, with 7 bases between. The germline V gene has CDR1 ENHRY and CDR2 SYGVKD. CDR3 length: 13 amino acids.

This clonotype was picked up a small number of times. The chain carries TRBV28 and TRBJ2-7; D remains unclear. CDR1 is MDHEN, CDR2 SYDVKM, per germline. The CDR3 is made up of 18 amino acids. Between the trimmed V and J ends, which lost 2 bases and 2 bases, there was a span of 22 bases. The CDR3 sequence is CASSLTFTSSFPAYEQYF. DNA for the CDR3: TGTGCCAGCAGTTTAACCTTCACGAGCTCCTTCCCTGCCTACGAGCAGTACTTC.